This T cell receptor beta chain came from a study of T-cell memory formation after mild COVID-19. MiXCR, run by TCRdb on the 5' RACE reads, gives a single entry per CDR3 protein. The repertoire consists of about 250,000 distinct CDR3 sequences, with roughly 15% occurring once and the leading ten covering 2.1%. The sample consisted of PBMCs or a T cell subset sorted from them (not recorded which). The clonotype was recovered from an adult woman who had mild COVID-19 (a few samples of this study predate the infection). Cell type and time point are not known.

The CDR3 DNA reads as TGTGCCAGCTCACCAGTCTACGAGCAGTACTTC. Its protein is CASSPVYEQYF. J is TRBJ2-7 and V is TRBV18; D gene unclear. Trimming stripped 2 bases from V and 3 bases from J, with 2 bases between. Germline values: CDR1 KGHSH, CDR2 LQKENI. The CDR3 extends over 11 amino acids.